A single T cell receptor beta chain is shown here with its context. The source of the sample is a study of CD8+CD57+ T cells in acquired aplastic anemia. Patients chosen for sequencing had shown CD8+CD57+ cell expansion by flow cytometry. CDR3 and TCR beta VDJ profiling relied on a genomic DNA template. TCRdb redid the calling of the reads with MiXCR, one entry per CDR3 protein. The table shows roughly 250,000 distinct CDR3 sequences, with 65% to 90% occurring only once. The TCR sequence derives from a human donor with aplastic anemia. The sequencing sample was made of sorted CD4+, CD8+, or CD8+CD57+ T cells (not recorded which) from PBMCs.

In nucleotides, the CDR3 is TGCGCCAGCAGCTCGTTACAGGGGGCAGTTGGCTATGGCTACACCTTC. It yields the protein CASSSLQGAVGYGYTF. The V gene is TRBV5-1, the J gene TRBJ1-2, with 9 bases identical to TRBD1. V gave up 3 bases and J gave up 4 bases; unmatched junction bases: 10. Germline V gene sequence: CDR1 SGHRS, CDR2 YFSETQ. This CDR3 comprises 16 residues.